The 30 T cell receptor beta chains reported below all come from one sample, sequenced in a study of T cells in Graves' hyperthyroidism and ophthalmopathy. TCR beta CDR3 regions were amplified from RNA transcripts. The TCR CDR3 was amplified in a first-round RT-PCR using the HTBI primer set. TCRdb called the multiplex PCR reads again in MiXCR, with one record for every CDR3 protein. The repertoire includes under 350,000 distinct CDR3 sequences, around 15% of them detected once, and roughly 35% sits in the top ten. Sequences were obtained from blood. Source of these receptors: a woman between 40 and 50 years old with Graves' ophthalmopathy.

This clonotype was counted a few times. The gene calls are TRBV14 and TRBJ2-7; no clear D. The CDR3 consists of 11 residues. V lost 4 bases and J 6 bases, leaving 7 bases between the germline ends. Germline V lookup: CDR1 SGHDN, CDR2 FVKESK. In DNA, the CDR3 is TGTGCCAGCAGCCTTAGGAGCGAGCAGTACTTC. It yields the protein CASSLRSEQYF.

The rearrangement uses TRBV2 and TRBJ2-2; 8 positions agree with TRBD2. The CDR3 loop spans 14 amino acids. Germline V gives CDR1 SNHLY, CDR2 FYNNEI. The trim removed 7 bases at V and 1 base at J, leaving 2 bases unmatched. CDR3 sequence (DNA): TGTGCCAGCACACTAGCGGAGAACACCGGGGAGCTGTTTTTT. Protein: CASTLAENTGELFF.

Many counts were recorded for this clonotype. V is TRBV24-1 and J is TRBJ1-2, with TRBD1 matching 8 bases. From germline, CDR1 is KGHDR and CDR2 SFDVKD. The CDR3 has 12 amino acids. With V trimmed by 5 bases and J by 9 bases, 4 bases remained unmatched. CDR3 protein: CATSGDRLSYTF. The CDR3 bases are TGTGCCACCAGTGGGGACAGGTTGAGCTACACCTTC.

This clonotype was picked up many times. This chain connects TRBV15 to TRBJ2-5; 7 nucleotides match TRBD2. The CDR3 contains 18 residues. V lost 1 base and J lost 5; bases outside the gene matches: 16. The V gene's germline CDR1 is LNHNV and CDR2 YYDKDF (reference sequence). The CDR3 region has the DNA TGTGCCACCAGCAGAGGGCTCAGGAGTGGGAGGGCCGTGGAGACCCAGTACTTC. It specifies CATSRGLRSGRAVETQYF.

This clonotype was detected a few times. The CDR3 sequence: CASSLSRTDGYTF. CDR3 DNA: TGTGCCAGCAGCTTATCCAGGACGGATGGCTACACCTTC. The chain recombines TRBV5-6 with TRBJ1-2; the D is unclear. V shed 2 bases and J shed 6 bases, with 11 bases lying between them. Germline V gene data show CDR1 as SGHDT and CDR2 as YYEEEE. This CDR3 spans 13 amino acids. The full variable domain, completed using reference TRBV5-6 and TRBJ1-2, is DAGVTQSPTHLIKTRGQQVTLRCSPKSGHDTVSWYQQALGQGPQFIFQYYEEEERQRGNFPDRFSGHQFPNYSSELNVNALLLGDSALYLCASSLSRTDGYTFGSGTRLTVV.

This clonotype came up many times. The rearrangement joins TRBV6-1 to TRBJ2-7; 9 nucleotides line up with TRBD1. Trimming cost V 5 bases and J 4 bases; bases outside gene matches: 6. In germline, CDR1 is MNHNS, CDR2 SASEGT. The CDR3 runs to 14 residues. The CDR3: CASSRGQGWYEQYF. The CDR3 nucleotides are TGTGCCAGCAGTCGTGGACAGGGGTGGTACGAGCAGTACTTC.

The CDR3 DNA reads as TGCAGTGCTAGAGAGGTTGGGCAGGGGGAGACCCAGTACTTC. Encoded protein: CSAREVGQGETQYF. The chain combines TRBV20-1 with TRBJ2-5, with a tentative D call TRBD1 (6 bases). CDR1 is DFQATT and CDR2 is SNEGSKA in the germline V gene (reference sequence). V lost 0 bases, J lost 5 bases, and 13 bases lay in between. The CDR3 length is 14 residues.

This clonotype turned up a few times. J is TRBJ1-3 and V is TRBV5-1; no firm D call. The CDR3 runs 16 residues. Trimming took off 4 bases at V and 0 bases at J, with 14 bases between the two ends. Germline CDR1 SGHRS, CDR2 YFSETQ. CDR3 coding DNA: TGCGCCAGCAGCCAGGAGGACTTCCGCTCTGGAAACACCATATATTTT. It specifies CASSQEDFRSGNTIYF. The entire variable domain, with the rest obtained from reference TRBV5-1 and TRBJ1-3, is as follows: KAGVTQTPRYLIKTRGQQVTLSCSPISGHRSVSWYQQTPGQGLQFLFEYFSETQRNKGNFPGRFSGRQFSNSRSEMNVSTLELGDSALYLCASSQEDFRSGNTIYFGEGSWLTVV.

The V and J genes are TRBV6-2 or TRBV6-3 and TRBJ1-5; maybe TRBD1 (6 bases). Trimming shortened V by 6 bases and J by 6 bases, and 24 bases separated the two germline ends. The CDR3 contains 17 residues. Germline CDR1 reads MNHEY; CDR2 reads SVGEGT. The CDR3 protein is CASRNNIRGSVGQPQHF. As DNA, the CDR3 is TGTGCCAGCAGAAATAACATCAGGGGTAGTGTCGGTCAGCCCCAGCATTTT.

The chain recombines TRBV10-3 with TRBJ2-1, with 9 bases aligning to TRBD2. The CDR3 loop spans 16 amino acids. V lost 3 bases and J lost 3; bases outside the gene matches: 6. Per the germline V gene, CDR1 is ENHRY and CDR2 is SYGVKD. CDR3 in amino acids: CAISDRLAGNYNEQFF. In DNA form, the CDR3 reads TGTGCCATCAGTGACCGGCTAGCGGGAAACTACAATGAGCAGTTCTTC.

CDR3 nucleotide sequence: TGTGCCAGCAGCTTCCTGAAGTACGAGCAGTACTTC. As protein: CASSFLKYEQYF. This chain joins TRBV5-6 and TRBJ2-7; no definite D call. Germline assignment: CDR1 SGHDT and CDR2 YYEEEE. CDR3 length equals 12 residues. The V and J ends lost 2 bases and 4 bases respectively, with 7 bases between them.

This chain connects TRBV5-1 to TRBJ2-3, with 8 bases that match TRBD2. With 2 bases clipped from V and 3 bases from J, the junction kept 2 bases outside the gene matches. Germline values: CDR1 SGHRS, CDR2 YFSETQ. The CDR3 covers 14 residues. The CDR3 loop reads CASSLAGETDTQYF. CDR3 bases: TGCGCCAGCAGCTTAGCGGGGGAGACAGATACGCAGTATTTT.

A note on this clonotype: This may be a read error, as it is one base from a much larger clone. The chain is built from TRBV10-2 and TRBJ1-1; tentatively, D is TRBD1 (6 bases). The CDR3 is 16 amino acids. CDR1 WSHSY and CDR2 SAAADI come from the germline V gene. The CDR3 sequence: CASGEMRGAMNTEAFF. The CDR3 DNA sequence: TGCGCCAGCGGTGAGATGAGGGGGGCCATGAACACTGAAGCTTTCTTT.

This clonotype has at least ten counts. The chain combines TRBV9 with TRBJ2-5; perhaps TRBD2 as D (6 bases). With 0 bases removed from V and 4 bases from J, the gap between germline ends came to 13 bases. In germline, CDR1 is SGDLS, CDR2 YYNGEE. The CDR3 sequence is 15 residues long. This chain's CDR3 is CASSVVSSAGETQYF. The CDR3 nucleotides are TGTGCCAGCAGCGTAGTATCTTCAGCGGGAGAGACCCAGTACTTC.

This clonotype was observed a handful of times. This chain connects TRBV5-1 to TRBJ2-2, with TRBD2 identical over 7 bases. The CDR3 loop spans 16 amino acids. J lost 5 bases, V lost 4 bases, and 11 bases had no gene match. CDR1 and CDR2 from the germline V gene are SGHRS and YFSETQ. This chain's CDR3 is CASSPAAGVQTGELFF. The CDR3 coding sequence is TGCGCCAGCAGCCCGGCGGCGGGGGTACAAACCGGGGAGCTGTTTTTT.

This clonotype was seen repeatedly, ten times or more. CDR3 coding DNA: TGTGCCAGCAGCTCTCAGGGAGCTAGCACAGATACGCAGTATTTT. Its protein product is CASSSQGASTDTQYF. The gene calls are TRBV6-1 and TRBJ2-3; perhaps D is TRBD1 or TRBD2 (5 bases each). Germline V lookup: CDR1 MNHNS, CDR2 SASEGT. The V gene lost 6 bases and the J gene lost 0 bases, with 13 bases spanning the gap. This CDR3 spans 15 amino acids.

This chain connects TRBV6-5 to TRBJ2-5, with D possibly being TRBD1 (5 bases). Germline lookup yields CDR1 MNHEY and CDR2 SVGAGI. Trimming shortened V by 0 bases and J by 6 bases, and 11 bases separated the two germline ends. The CDR3 spans 14 residues. The CDR3 sequence: CASSYSQGTQTQYF. The CDR3 bases are TGTGCCAGCAGTTACTCGCAGGGTACGCAGACCCAGTACTTC.

This clonotype was seen a few times. This chain connects TRBV29-1 to TRBJ2-2; D is possibly TRBD1 or TRBD2 (5 bases each). CDR1 and CDR2 from the germline V gene are SQVTM and ANQGSEA. V lost 4 bases and J 6 bases, leaving 12 bases between the germline ends. The CDR3 spans 13 residues. CDR3: CSVGQGVPGELFF. The CDR3 DNA sequence: TGCAGCGTTGGGCAGGGAGTCCCCGGGGAGCTGTTTTTT.

In this sample, this clonotype turned up a few times. The rearrangement links TRBV10-3 to TRBJ2-3, with 9 bases identical to TRBD1. The CDR3 runs to 15 residues. Germline V gene lookup returns CDR1 ENHRY and CDR2 SYGVKD. The ends lost 2 bases at V and 4 bases at J; junction bases unmatched: 4. CDR3 amino acids: CAISETGGWADTQYF. The CDR3 DNA reads TGTGCCATCAGTGAGACAGGGGGCTGGGCAGATACGCAGTATTTT.

This chain uses TRBV19 with TRBJ1-2; 8 nucleotides match TRBD1. V shed 6 bases and J 4 bases; nucleotides not matched to a gene: 7. CDR1 and CDR2 (germline): LNHDA, SQIVND (reference sequence). The CDR3 extends over 14 amino acids. This CDR3 is CASRETGVGYGYTF. As DNA, the CDR3 is TGTGCCAGTAGAGAGACAGGGGTAGGCTATGGCTACACCTTC.

This clonotype has a count of ten or more. The chain has TRBV2 and TRBJ2-7; TRBD1 or TRBD2 may be the D gene (5 bases each). Deletions cut 4 bases from V and 1 base from J, with 14 bases between. Germline assignment: CDR1 SNHLY and CDR2 FYNNEI. The length of the CDR3 is 15 residues. The CDR3 DNA reads TGTGCCAGCAGTGGAGGGGCTCGGCAATCCTACGAGCAGTACTTC. Translated, it gives CASSGGARQSYEQYF.

At least ten counts were recorded for this clonotype. The chain is built from TRBV20-1 and TRBJ2-4; D uncertain. The CDR3 has 13 residues. V shed 4 bases and J shed 1 base, with 8 bases lying between them. Looked up from germline, CDR1 is DFQATT and CDR2 is SNEGSKA (reference sequence). Here the CDR3 DNA reads TGCAGTGCTATGACCGGGGCCAAAAACATTCAGTACTTC. Its translation is CSAMTGAKNIQYF.

This clonotype was observed a handful of times. V gene TRBV27 combines with J gene TRBJ1-1; 7 bases map to TRBD1. CDR1 and CDR2 from the germline V gene are MNHEY and SMNVEV (reference sequence). CDR3 length: 13 residues. V shed 4 bases, J shed 11 bases, and the junction held 10 bases outside the gene matches. Here the CDR3 reads CASSSDDRVDAFF. DNA for the CDR3: TGTGCCAGCAGTTCCGACGACAGGGTCGACGCTTTCTTT.

The chain joins TRBV6-2 or TRBV6-3 to TRBJ2-5, with unresolved D. Germline V gene lookup returns CDR1 MNHEY and CDR2 SVGEGT. The CDR3 contains 16 residues. V lost 0 bases and J lost 1, with 12 bases in between. The CDR3 sequence: CASSYSRVRAQETQYF. CDR3 DNA sequence: TGTGCCAGCAGTTACTCGAGAGTCCGGGCCCAAGAGACCCAGTACTTC.

The chain couples TRBV5-1 to TRBJ1-2, with D tentatively TRBD1 (6 bases). V lost 0 bases and J lost 4, with 13 bases in between. This CDR3 is 15 amino acids long. The germline gives CDR1 SGHRS, CDR2 YFSETQ. The CDR3 nucleotides read TGCGCCAGCAGCTTGGCCGGGGGGGCCGCCTATGGCTACACCTTC. Translated, it gives CASSLAGGAAYGYTF.

This clonotype was seen at least ten times. This sequence joins TRBV7-2 and TRBJ2-7; a possible D gene is TRBD2 (6 bases). V was trimmed by 3 bases and J by 3 bases, leaving 12 bases between them. CDR1 and CDR2 (germline): SGHTA, FQGNSA. This CDR3 is 14 amino acids long. As DNA, the CDR3 is TGTGCCAGCAGCTTGTCCCCCGGGAGCTACGAGCAGTACTTC. It specifies CASSLSPGSYEQYF.

This clonotype was detected many times. V gene TRBV2 combines with J gene TRBJ2-7, with a tentative D call TRBD2 (6 bases). This CDR3 has 14 amino acids. The V gene lost 4 bases and the J gene lost 3 bases, with 13 bases spanning the gap. Germline-derived CDR1 and CDR2 are SNHLY and FYNNEI. The CDR3 sequence: CASSGGGLNYEQYF. The DNA of the CDR3 is TGTGCCAGCAGTGGAGGAGGGTTGAACTACGAGCAGTACTTC.

This clonotype was seen many times. The V gene is TRBV10-3, the J gene TRBJ1-1; tentative D call: TRBD1 (5 bases). CDR1 and CDR2 (germline): ENHRY, SYGVKD. Trimming stripped 4 bases from V and 6 bases from J, with 18 bases between. The CDR3 is 15 amino acids. The CDR3 sequence is CAISAPERGFSEAFF. The CDR3 nucleotides are TGTGCCATCAGTGCCCCGGAGAGGGGTTTTTCTGAAGCTTTCTTT.

This clonotype was picked up many times. The chain employs TRBV2 and TRBJ2-1; D is uncertain. Trimming removed 7 bases at V and 3 bases at J, with 10 bases between. Germline CDR1 is SNHLY and CDR2 is FYNNEI. This CDR3 has 13 residues. CDR3 amino acids: CASISGIYNEQFF. As DNA, the CDR3 is TGTGCCAGCATATCGGGCATCTACAATGAGCAGTTCTTC.

This clonotype occurred many times. The chain is built from TRBV3-1 and TRBJ1-2; D is possibly TRBD1 (6 bases). CDR1 and CDR2 (germline): LGHDT, YNNKEL (reference sequence). The CDR3 extends over 17 amino acids. The V and J ends lost 1 base and 2 bases respectively, with 17 bases between them. CDR3: CASSQAKGRDTNYGYTF. DNA of the CDR3: TGTGCCAGCAGCCAAGCGAAAGGCAGGGACACCAACTATGGCTACACCTTC.